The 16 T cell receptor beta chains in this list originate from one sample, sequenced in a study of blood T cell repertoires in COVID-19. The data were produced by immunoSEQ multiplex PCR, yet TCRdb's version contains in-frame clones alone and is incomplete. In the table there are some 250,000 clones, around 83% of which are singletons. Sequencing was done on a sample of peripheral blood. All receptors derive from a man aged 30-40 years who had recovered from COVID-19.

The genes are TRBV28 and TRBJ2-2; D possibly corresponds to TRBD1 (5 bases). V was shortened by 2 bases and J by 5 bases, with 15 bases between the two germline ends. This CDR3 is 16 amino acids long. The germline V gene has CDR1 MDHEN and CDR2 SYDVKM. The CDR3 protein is CASSLPQAGYTGELFF. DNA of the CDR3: TGTGCCAGCAGTTTACCCCAGGCAGGGTATACCGGGGAGCTGTTTTTT.

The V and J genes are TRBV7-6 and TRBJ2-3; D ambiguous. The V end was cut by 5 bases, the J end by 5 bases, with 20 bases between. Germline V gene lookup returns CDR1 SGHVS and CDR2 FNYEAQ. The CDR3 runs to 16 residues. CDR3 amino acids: CASSPLVTPSGDTQYF. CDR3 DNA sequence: TGTGCCAGCAGCCCGCTGGTGACCCCATCGGGAGATACGCAGTATTTT.

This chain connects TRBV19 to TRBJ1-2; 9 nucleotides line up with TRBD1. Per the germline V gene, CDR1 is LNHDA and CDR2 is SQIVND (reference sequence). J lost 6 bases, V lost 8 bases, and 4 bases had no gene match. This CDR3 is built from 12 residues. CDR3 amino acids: CASSDRGDGYTF. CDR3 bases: TGTGCCAGTTCGGACAGGGGAGATGGCTACACCTTC.

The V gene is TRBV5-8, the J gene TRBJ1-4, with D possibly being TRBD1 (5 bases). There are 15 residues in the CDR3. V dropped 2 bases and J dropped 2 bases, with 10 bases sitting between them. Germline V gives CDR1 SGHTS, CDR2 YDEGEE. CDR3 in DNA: TGTGCCAGCAGCTTCCAGGGAGGCACTAATGAAAAACTGTTTTTT. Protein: CASSFQGGTNEKLFF.

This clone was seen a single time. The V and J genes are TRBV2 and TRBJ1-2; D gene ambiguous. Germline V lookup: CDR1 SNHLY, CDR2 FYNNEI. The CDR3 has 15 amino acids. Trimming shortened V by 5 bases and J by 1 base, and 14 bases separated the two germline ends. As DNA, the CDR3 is TGTGCCAGCAGTCGAGCCGGTCCCCTTAACTATGGCTACACCTTC. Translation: CASSRAGPLNYGYTF.

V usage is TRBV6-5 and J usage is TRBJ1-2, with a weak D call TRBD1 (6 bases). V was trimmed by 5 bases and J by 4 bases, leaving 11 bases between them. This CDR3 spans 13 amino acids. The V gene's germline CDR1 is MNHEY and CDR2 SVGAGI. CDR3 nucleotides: TGTGCCAGCAGTCCAGGGGCCGGCTATGGCTACACCTTC. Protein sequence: CASSPGAGYGYTF.

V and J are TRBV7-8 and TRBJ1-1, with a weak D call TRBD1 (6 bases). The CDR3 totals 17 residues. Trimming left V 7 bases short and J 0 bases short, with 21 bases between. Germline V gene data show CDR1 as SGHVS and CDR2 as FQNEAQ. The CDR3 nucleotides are TGTGCCAGCACCGAGGGGCCTGGCAGGGGCATGAACACTGAAGCTTTCTTT. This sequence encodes CASTEGPGRGMNTEAFF.

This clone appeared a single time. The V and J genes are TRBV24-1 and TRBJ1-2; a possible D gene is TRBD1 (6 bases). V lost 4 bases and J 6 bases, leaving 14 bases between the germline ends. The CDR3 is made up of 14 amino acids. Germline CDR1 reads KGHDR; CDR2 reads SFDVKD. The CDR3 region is CATSDPTGQNGYTF. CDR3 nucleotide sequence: TGTGCCACCAGTGACCCTACAGGACAGAATGGCTACACCTTC.

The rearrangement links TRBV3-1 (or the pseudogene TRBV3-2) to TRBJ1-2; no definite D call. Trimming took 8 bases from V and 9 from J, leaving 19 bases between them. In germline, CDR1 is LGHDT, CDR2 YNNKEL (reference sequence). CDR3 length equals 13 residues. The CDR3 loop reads CASGLTGKGSYTF. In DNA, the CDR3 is TGTGCCAGCGGGTTGACTGGAAAAGGTAGCTACACCTTC.

DNA for the CDR3: TGTGCCAGCAGTCCTACTAGCGGTGAGCAGTTCTTC. It translates to CASSPTSGEQFF. V usage is TRBV3-1 (or the pseudogene TRBV3-2) and J usage is TRBJ2-1, with TRBD2 matching over 8 bases. The CDR3 sequence is 12 residues long. Germline-derived CDR1 and CDR2 are LGHDT and YNNKEL (reference sequence). V was clipped by 6 bases and J by 9 bases; unmatched bases: 4.

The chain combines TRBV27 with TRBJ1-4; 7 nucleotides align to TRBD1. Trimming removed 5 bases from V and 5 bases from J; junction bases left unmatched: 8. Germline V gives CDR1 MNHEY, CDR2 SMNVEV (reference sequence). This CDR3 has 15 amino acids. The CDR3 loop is CASSRQGTINEKLFF. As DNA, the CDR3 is TGTGCCAGCAGTCGACAGGGTACAATCAATGAAAAACTGTTTTTT.

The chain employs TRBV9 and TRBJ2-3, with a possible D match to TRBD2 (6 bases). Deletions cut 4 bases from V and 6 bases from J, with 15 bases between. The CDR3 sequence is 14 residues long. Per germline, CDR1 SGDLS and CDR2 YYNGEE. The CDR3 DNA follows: TGTGCCAGCAGCCCCTCTTCTCTAGCGGATACGCAGTATTTT. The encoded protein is CASSPSSLADTQYF.

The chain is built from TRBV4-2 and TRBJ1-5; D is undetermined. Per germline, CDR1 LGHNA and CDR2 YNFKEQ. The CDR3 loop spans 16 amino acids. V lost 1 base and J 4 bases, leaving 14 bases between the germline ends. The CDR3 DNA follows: TGTGCCAGCAGCCAAGTGGGAGGGCTTCTTAATCAGCCCCAGCATTTT. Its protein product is CASSQVGGLLNQPQHF.

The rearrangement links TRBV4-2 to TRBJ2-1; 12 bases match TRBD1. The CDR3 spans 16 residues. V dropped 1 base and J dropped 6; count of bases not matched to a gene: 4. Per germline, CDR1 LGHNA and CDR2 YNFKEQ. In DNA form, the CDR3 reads TGTGCCAGCAGCCAAGTTGGGGACAGGGGGCCCAATGAGCAGTTCTTC. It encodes CASSQVGDRGPNEQFF.

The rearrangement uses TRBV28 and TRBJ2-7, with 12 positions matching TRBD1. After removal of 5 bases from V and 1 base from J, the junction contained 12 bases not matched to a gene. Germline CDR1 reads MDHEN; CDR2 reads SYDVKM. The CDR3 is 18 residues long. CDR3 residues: CASSPSSGTGGASYEQYV. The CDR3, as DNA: TGTGCCAGCAGTCCAAGTTCGGGGACAGGGGGCGCTTCCTACGAGCAGTACGTC.

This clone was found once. CDR3 in DNA: TGTGCCAGCAGTTACTCCTGGGCGGCAGACAGACATGAGCAGTTCTTC. Its protein product is CASSYSWAADRHEQFF. V gene TRBV6-5 combines with J gene TRBJ2-1; maybe TRBD1 (5 bases). Germline lookup yields CDR1 MNHEY and CDR2 SVGAGI. Trimming took off 0 bases at V and 8 bases at J, with 17 bases between the two ends. The CDR3 totals 16 residues.